Listed here is a single TCR beta chain. Its antigen is still unknown. No much larger clonotype is one base removed from it; base qualities were not supplied. These data come from a study of T cells in localized non-small cell lung cancer (dated by TCRdb to between 2020 and 2021). With regard to the full study: The study examined T cell repertoires in a few hundred patients with early-stage NSCLC and compared tumors with uninvolved tumor-adjacent lungs. NSCLC patients had a mean age of roughly 64 years, and around 140 were male and nearly 110 female. All 240 or so NSCLC patients in the cohort were treatment-naive and had localized lung tumors that were resected. Paper-wide results and their limitations: Uninvolved tumor-adjacent lung showed the highest T cell clonality, higher than tumor, which suggests more focused antigenic responses in the uninvolved tumor-adjacent lung. A median of approximately 53 of the top 100 tumor clones turned up in the paired uninvolved adjacent lung, and under 30 of those clones also ranked among the top 100 of that same adjacent lung. Longer overall survival was associated with higher blood T cell density, whereas shorter survival was associated with higher adjacent-lung clonality. Because multi-region tumor sequencing was not performed, intratumor heterogeneity could not be ruled out. Since the design was exploratory, TCR variables were selected using unadjusted p-values with no false-discovery rate correction.

TCR beta CDR3 regions were sequenced from DNA using the immunoSEQ Assay. As for the authors' bioinformatics: T cell density was computed as TCR beta template counts normalized to usable DNA estimated by amplifying housekeeping genes. Richness was estimated using the preseqR package, with extrapolation to 400,000 templates for PBMC samples and to 120,000 templates for tissue samples. Clonality was defined as one minus Pielou's evenness. Tissue-enriched TCRs were identified through differential abundance testing performed on productive amino-acid clonotypes, with a minimum total count of 5 and an alpha of 0.1. The Jaccard Index and the Morisita Overlap Index were used to measure how much the repertoires overlapped between compartments. GLIPH grouped TCR beta CDR3s together with public tetramer-defined viral CDR3s, and a viral motif had to include at least three viral sequences and also show V-gene enrichment. The immuneACCESS repertoire file appears here via TCRdb, limited to in-frame rearrangements. These files lack a portion of the clones; in checked studies, under half of the deficit traces to unresolved V genes, and the cause of the others is not known. D and trimming come from the DNA, and the V and J calls and clone size come from that table. This sample comprises about 33,000 clones, roughly 78% of them detected only once. 15% to 20% of the sample goes to the ten largest clones.

At diagnosis, tumor, uninvolved tumor-adjacent lung and peripheral blood were collected and then preserved as a mix of FFPE and fresh-frozen material. For TCR repertoire profiling, the blood samples were analyzed as peripheral blood mononuclear cells. Looking up the germline V gene yields CDR1 SGHTA and CDR2 FQGNSA. V has 4 bases trimmed and J has 6 bases trimmed; junction bases matching no gene number 13. From the cysteine up to the phenylalanine, the CDR3 has a length of 18 residues. The entry retains the CDR3 DNA only, 54 bases that are in frame from base 1. The sequence joins TRBV7-2 to TRBJ2-2; the central 11 bases match TRBD2. The sequence derives from a male donor aged 60 or over with stage III squamous cell lung carcinoma. The sample in question was peripheral blood, obtained before any cancer treatment. DNA sequence: TGTGCCAGCAGCTCCAAGGCTAGCGGGGGGCCCCGCCCCGGGGAGCTGTTTTTT. It codes for CASSSKASGGPRPGELFF.